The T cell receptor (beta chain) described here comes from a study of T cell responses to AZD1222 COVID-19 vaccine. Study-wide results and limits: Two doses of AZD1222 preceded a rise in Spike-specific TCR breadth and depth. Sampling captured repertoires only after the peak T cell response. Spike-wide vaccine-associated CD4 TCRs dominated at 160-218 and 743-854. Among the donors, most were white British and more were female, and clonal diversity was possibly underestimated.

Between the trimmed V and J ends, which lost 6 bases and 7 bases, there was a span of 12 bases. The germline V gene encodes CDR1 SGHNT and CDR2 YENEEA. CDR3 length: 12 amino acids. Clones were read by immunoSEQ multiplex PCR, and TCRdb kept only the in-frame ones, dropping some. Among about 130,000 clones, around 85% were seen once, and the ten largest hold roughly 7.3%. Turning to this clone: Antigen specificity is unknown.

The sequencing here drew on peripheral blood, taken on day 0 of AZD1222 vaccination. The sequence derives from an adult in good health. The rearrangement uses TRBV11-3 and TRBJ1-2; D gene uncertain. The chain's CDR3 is CASRGRTVGYTF. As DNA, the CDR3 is TGTGCCAGCAGGGGTCGGACGGTTGGCTACACCTTC.